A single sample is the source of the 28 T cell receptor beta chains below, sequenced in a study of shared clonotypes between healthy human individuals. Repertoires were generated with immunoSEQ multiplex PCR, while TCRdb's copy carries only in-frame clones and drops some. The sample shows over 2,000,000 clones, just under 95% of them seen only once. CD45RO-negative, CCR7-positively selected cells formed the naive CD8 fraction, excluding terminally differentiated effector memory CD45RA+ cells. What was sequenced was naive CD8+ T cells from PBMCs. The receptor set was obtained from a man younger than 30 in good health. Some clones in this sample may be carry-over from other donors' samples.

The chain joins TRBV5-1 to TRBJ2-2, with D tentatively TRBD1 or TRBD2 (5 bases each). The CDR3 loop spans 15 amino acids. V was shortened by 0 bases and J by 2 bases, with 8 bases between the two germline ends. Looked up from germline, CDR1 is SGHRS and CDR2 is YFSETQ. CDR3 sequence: CASSLDRTNTGELFF. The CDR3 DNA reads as TGCGCCAGCAGCTTGGACAGGACTAACACCGGGGAGCTGTTTTTT.

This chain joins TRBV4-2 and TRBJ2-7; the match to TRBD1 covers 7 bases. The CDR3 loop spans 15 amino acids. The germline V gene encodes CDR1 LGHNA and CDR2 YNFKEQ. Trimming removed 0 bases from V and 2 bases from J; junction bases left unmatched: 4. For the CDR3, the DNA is TGTGCCAGCAGCCAAGAAGGGACAGCCACCTACGAGCAGTACTTC. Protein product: CASSQEGTATYEQYF.

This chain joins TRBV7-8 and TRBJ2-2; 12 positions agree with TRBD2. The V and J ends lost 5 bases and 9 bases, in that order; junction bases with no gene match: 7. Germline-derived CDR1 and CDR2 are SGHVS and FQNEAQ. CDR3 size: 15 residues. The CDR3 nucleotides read TGTGCCAGCAGCCTCTCTAGCGGGAGGGCCAGGGAGCTGTTTTTT. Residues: CASSLSSGRARELFF.

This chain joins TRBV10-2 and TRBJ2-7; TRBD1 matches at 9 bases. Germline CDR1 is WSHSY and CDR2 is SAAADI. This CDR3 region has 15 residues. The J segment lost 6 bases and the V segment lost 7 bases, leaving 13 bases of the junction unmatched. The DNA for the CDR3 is TGCGCCAGCATATCGGGACAGGGAACGGTCCGCGAGCAGTACTTC. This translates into CASISGQGTVREQYF.

CDR3 residues: CASRFSQGALRNEQFF. CDR3 DNA: TGTGCCAGCAGGTTCTCCCAGGGGGCGCTGAGGAATGAGCAGTTCTTC. This rearrangement joins TRBV7-3 to TRBJ2-1; the match to TRBD1 covers 8 bases. The CDR3 covers 16 residues. J lost 7 bases, V lost 6 bases, and 14 bases had no gene match. Germline loops: CDR1 SGHTA, CDR2 FQGTGA.

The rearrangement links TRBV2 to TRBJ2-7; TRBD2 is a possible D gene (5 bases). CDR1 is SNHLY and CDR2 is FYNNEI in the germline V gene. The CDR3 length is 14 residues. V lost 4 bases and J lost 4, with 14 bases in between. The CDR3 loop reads CASSGTAGWYEQYF. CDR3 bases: TGTGCCAGCAGTGGGACTGCGGGCTGGTACGAGCAGTACTTC.

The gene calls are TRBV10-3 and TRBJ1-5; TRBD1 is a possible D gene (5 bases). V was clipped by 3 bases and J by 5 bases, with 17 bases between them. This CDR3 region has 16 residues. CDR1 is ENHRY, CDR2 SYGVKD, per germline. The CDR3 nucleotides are TGTGCCATCAGTGATCGCCCAGCAGGGTTTTATCAGCCCCAGCATTTT. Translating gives CAISDRPAGFYQPQHF.

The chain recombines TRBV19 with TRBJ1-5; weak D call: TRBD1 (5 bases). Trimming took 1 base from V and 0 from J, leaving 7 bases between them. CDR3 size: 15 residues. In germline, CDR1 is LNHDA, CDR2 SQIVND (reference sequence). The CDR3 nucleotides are TGTGCCAGTAGTATAGGACAGTTTAGCAATCAGCCCCAGCATTTT. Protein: CASSIGQFSNQPQHF.

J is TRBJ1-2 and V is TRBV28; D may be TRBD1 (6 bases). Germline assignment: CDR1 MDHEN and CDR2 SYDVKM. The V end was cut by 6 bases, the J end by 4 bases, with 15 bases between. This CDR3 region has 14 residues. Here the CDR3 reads CASSLPGASYGYTF. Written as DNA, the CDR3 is TGTGCCAGCAGCCTGCCAGGGGCAAGCTATGGCTACACCTTC.

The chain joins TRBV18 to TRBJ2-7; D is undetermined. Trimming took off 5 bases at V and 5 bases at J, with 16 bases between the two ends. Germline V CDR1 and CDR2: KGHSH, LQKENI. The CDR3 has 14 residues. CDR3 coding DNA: TGTGCCAGCTCAGAAAGGAACCCGGCCCACGAGCAGTACTTC. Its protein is CASSERNPAHEQYF.

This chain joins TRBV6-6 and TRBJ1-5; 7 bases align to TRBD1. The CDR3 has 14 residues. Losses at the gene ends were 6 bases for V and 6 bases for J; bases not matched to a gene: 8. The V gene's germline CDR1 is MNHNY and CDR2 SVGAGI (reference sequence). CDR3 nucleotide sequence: TGTGCCAGCAGCCCAGGGGGAGTGGGTCAGCCCCAGCATTTT. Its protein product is CASSPGGVGQPQHF.

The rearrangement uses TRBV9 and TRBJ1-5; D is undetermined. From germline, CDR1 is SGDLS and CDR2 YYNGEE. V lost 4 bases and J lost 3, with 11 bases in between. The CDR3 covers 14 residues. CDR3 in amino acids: CASSQGSPNQPQHF. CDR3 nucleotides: TGTGCCAGCAGCCAAGGGAGTCCCAATCAGCCCCAGCATTTT. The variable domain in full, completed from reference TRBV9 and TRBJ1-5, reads DSGVTQTPKHLITATGQRVTLRCSPRSGDLSVYWYQQSLDQGLQFLIQYYNGEERAKGNILERFSAQQFPDLHSELNLSSLELGDSALYFCASSQGSPNQPQHFGDGTRLSIL.

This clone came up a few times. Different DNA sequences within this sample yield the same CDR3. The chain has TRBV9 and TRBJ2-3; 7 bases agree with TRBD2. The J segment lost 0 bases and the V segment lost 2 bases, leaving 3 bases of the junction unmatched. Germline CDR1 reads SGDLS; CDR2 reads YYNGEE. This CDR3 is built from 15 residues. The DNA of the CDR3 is TGTGCCAGCAGCGTCGGGACTACTAGCACAGATACGCAGTATTTT. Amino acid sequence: CASSVGTTSTDTQYF.

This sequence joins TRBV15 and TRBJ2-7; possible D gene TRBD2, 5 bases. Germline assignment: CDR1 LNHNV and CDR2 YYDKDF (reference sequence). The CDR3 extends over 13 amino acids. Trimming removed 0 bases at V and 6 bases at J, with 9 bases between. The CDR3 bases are TGTGCCACCAGCAGAGATTCCGGAGGCGAGCAGTACTTC. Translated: CATSRDSGGEQYF.

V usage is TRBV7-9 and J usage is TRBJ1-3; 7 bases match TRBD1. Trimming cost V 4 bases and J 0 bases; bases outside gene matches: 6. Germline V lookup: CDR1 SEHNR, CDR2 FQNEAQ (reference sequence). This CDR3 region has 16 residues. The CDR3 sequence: CASSSGQLGSGNTIYF. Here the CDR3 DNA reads TGTGCCAGCAGCTCGGGACAGCTCGGCTCTGGAAACACCATATATTTT.

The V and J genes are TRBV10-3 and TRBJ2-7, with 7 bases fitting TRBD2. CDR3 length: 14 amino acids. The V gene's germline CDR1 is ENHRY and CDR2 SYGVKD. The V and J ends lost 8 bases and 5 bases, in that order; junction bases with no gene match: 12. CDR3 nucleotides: TGTGCCATCGGGGGGGAGGGAAACCCGCACGAGCAGTACTTC. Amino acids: CAIGGEGNPHEQYF.

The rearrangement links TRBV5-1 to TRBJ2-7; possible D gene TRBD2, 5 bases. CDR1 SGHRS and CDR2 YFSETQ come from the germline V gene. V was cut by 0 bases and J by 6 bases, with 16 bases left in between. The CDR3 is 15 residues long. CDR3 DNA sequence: TGCGCCAGCAGCTTGGTTGGAGGTGGAATCGGCGAGCAGTACTTC. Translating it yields CASSLVGGGIGEQYF.

The CDR3 loop reads CASSFRLAERTYEQYF. CDR3 coding DNA: TGTGCCAGCAGTTTCCGCCTAGCGGAGAGAACTTACGAGCAGTACTTC. The chain couples TRBV28 to TRBJ2-7, with 7 nucleotides matching TRBD2. V was clipped by 3 bases and J by 4 bases; unmatched bases: 12. The germline V gene encodes CDR1 MDHEN and CDR2 SYDVKM. The CDR3 sequence is 16 residues long.

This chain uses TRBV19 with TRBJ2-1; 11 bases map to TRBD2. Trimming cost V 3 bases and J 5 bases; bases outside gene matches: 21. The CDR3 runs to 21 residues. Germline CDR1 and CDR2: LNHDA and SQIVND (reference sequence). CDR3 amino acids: CASSMGRRGGLAGGPHNEQFF. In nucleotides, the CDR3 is TGTGCCAGTAGTATGGGACGGCGGGGAGGGCTAGCGGGAGGTCCCCACAATGAGCAGTTCTTC.

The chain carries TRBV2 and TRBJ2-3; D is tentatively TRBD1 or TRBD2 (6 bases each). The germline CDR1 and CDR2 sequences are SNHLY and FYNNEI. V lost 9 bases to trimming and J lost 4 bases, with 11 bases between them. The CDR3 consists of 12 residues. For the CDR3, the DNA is TGTGCCAGGGGGGGCTCCCCAGATACGCAGTATTTT. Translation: CARGGSPDTQYF.

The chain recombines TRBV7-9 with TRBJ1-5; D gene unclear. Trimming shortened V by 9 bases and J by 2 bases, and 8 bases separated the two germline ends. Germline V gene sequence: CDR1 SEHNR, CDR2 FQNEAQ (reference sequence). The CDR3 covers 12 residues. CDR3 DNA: TGTGCCAGTAGTATAGGCAATCAGCCCCAGCATTTT. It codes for CASSIGNQPQHF.

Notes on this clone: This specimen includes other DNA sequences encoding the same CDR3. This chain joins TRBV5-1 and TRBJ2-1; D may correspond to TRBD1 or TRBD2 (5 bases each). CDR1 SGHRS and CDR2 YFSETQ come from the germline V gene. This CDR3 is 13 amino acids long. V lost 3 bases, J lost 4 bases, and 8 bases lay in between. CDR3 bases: TGCGCCAGCAGCTCCGGGGCTTACAATGAGCAGTTCTTC. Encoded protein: CASSSGAYNEQFF.

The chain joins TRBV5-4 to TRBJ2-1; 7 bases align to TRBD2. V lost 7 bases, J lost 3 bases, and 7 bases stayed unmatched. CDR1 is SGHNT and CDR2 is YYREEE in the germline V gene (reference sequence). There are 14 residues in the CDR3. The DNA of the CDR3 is TGTGCCAGCTACCCTAGCGGACTCTACAATGAGCAGTTCTTC. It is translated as CASYPSGLYNEQFF.

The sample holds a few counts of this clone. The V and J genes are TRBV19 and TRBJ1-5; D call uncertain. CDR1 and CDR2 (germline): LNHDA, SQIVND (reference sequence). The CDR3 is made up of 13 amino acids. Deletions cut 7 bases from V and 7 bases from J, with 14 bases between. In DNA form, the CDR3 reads TGTGCCAGTAATCGGGGAGGATGGCAGCCCCAGCATTTT. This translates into CASNRGGWQPQHF.

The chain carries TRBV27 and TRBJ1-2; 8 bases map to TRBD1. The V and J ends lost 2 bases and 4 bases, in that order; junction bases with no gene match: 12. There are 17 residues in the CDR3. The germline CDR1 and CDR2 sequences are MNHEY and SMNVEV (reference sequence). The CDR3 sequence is CASSLARSGGPGYGYTF. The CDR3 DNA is TGTGCCAGCAGTTTAGCCCGCTCAGGGGGCCCCGGCTATGGCTACACCTTC.

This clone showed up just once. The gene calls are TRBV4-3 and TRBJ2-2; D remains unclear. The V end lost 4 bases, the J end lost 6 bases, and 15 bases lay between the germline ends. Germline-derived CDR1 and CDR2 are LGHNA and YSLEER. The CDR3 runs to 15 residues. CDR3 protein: CASSPGRGAAGELFF. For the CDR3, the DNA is TGCGCCAGCAGCCCGGGCAGAGGAGCTGCCGGGGAGCTGTTTTTT.

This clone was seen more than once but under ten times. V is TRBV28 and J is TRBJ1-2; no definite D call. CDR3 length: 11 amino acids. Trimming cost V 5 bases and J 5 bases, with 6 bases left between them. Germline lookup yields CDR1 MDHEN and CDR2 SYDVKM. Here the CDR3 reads CASSTGYGYTF. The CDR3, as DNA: TGTGCCAGCAGTACCGGATATGGCTACACCTTC.

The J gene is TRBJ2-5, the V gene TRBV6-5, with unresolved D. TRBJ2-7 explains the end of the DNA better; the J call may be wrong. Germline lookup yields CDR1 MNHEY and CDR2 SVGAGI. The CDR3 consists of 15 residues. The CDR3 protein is CASSYRPEGPYEQYF. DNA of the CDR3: TGTGCCAGCAGTTACCGGCCTGAAGGCCCCTACGAGCAGTACTTC.